This T cell receptor beta chain originates from a study of blood T cell repertoires in COVID-19. Study context: Both acute and convalescent COVID-19 samples were obtained from the United States, Italy and Spain. PBMCs, B-cell-depleted T cells, or T cells provided the cDNA or gDNA that made up the material.

As handled by the study authors: Amplification of reference gene primers was used by the study to estimate nucleated cell counts. Repertoires were generated with immunoSEQ multiplex PCR, while TCRdb's copy carries only in-frame clones and drops some. That table furnishes V, J and clone size, whereas the DNA furnished D and trimming. This sample has under 120,000 clones, with around 84% found just once. The CDR3 extends over 13 amino acids. The ends lost 3 bases at V and 6 bases at J; junction bases unmatched: 4. The germline CDR1 and CDR2 sequences are LNHDA and SQIVND (reference sequence). Sequences were obtained from peripheral blood. The V call is TRBV19, the J call TRBJ1-2; 7 bases map to TRBD1. The source of this sequence is a human donor in a cohort sampled during active COVID-19. The CDR3 loop reads CASSILTGDGYTF. The CDR3 DNA reads as TGTGCCAGTAGTATCTTAACAGGGGATGGCTACACCTTC.